The 12 T cell receptor beta chains reported below all come from one sample, sequenced in a study of OX40 agonist ivuxolimab in advanced cancers. TCRdb keeps only in-frame clones here, not all; method: immunoSEQ multiplex PCR. The data contain about 34,000 clones, more than 60% of them singletons. The source material was CD4+ or CD8+ T cells sorted from blood, sampled in a trial of the OX40 agonist ivuxolimab. The receptors here all came from an adult with an advanced solid tumor such as melanoma, head and neck, liver or kidney cancer.

This clone was detected a few times. V gene TRBV5-1 combines with J gene TRBJ1-6; D might be TRBD1 (6 bases). V was cut by 3 bases and J by 7 bases, with 8 bases left in between. The CDR3 sequence is 13 residues long. CDR1 is SGHRS and CDR2 is YFSETQ in the germline V gene. The CDR3 loop is CASSSGQNSPLHF. The CDR3 DNA follows: TGCGCCAGCAGCTCCGGACAGAATTCACCCCTCCACTTT. Using reference TRBV5-1 and TRBJ1-6 for the parts outside the CDR3, the full variable domain is KAGVTQTPRYLIKTRGQQVTLSCSPISGHRSVSWYQQTPGQGLQFLFEYFSETQRNKGNFPGRFSGRQFSNSRSEMNVSTLELGDSALYLCASSSGQNSPLHFGNGTRLTVT.

The chain carries TRBV2 and TRBJ2-7; D ambiguous. V was cut by 2 bases and J by 3 bases, with 5 bases left in between. CDR3 length: 12 residues. Germline V gene data show CDR1 as SNHLY and CDR2 as FYNNEI. CDR3 nucleotides: TGTGCCAGCAGTGAACTATTCTACGAGCAGTACTTC. Its protein product is CASSELFYEQYF.

This chain links TRBV12-5 with TRBJ2-2; D is perhaps TRBD1 (5 bases). The germline V gene encodes CDR1 LGHNT and CDR2 FRNRAP. There are 14 residues in the CDR3. The germline V and J ends were trimmed by 5 bases and 7 bases, with 14 bases remaining between them. CDR3 in amino acids: CASGSPQGNGELFF. CDR3 sequence (DNA): TGTGCTAGTGGTAGCCCGCAGGGAAACGGGGAGCTGTTTTTT.

This rearrangement joins TRBV28 to TRBJ2-2; 10 bases are shared with TRBD2. The CDR3 extends over 20 amino acids. Germline V gene lookup returns CDR1 MDHEN and CDR2 SYDVKM. The trim removed 1 base at V and 1 base at J, leaving 12 bases unmatched. The CDR3 bases are TGTGCCAGCAGTTTATTAGCGGGGGGAACCTATTTCTTGAACACCGGGGAGCTGTTTTTT. Amino acids: CASSLLAGGTYFLNTGELFF.

The V call is TRBV30, the J call TRBJ1-1; D remains ambiguous. The germline V gene encodes CDR1 GTSNPN and CDR2 SVGIG (reference sequence). The V end was cut by 8 bases, the J end by 0 bases, with 19 bases between. The CDR3 totals 15 residues. This CDR3 is CAGNLRGTVNTEAFF. CDR3 in DNA: TGTGCCGGGAATTTGCGAGGAACGGTGAACACTGAAGCTTTCTTT.

The chain carries TRBV10-3 and TRBJ2-2; the D is unclear. The V end was cut by 6 bases, the J end by 2 bases, with 16 bases between. The CDR3 runs 16 residues. The germline V gene has CDR1 ENHRY and CDR2 SYGVKD. The CDR3 protein is CAISTTGTVNTGELFF. The CDR3 DNA sequence: TGTGCCATCAGCACCACGGGCACCGTAAACACCGGGGAGCTGTTTTTT.

In the case of this clone: Compared with germline, one end of the junction differs, possibly owing to a read error. The CDR3: CASSARMSSYQPQHF. As DNA, the CDR3 is TGTGCCAGCAGTGCTCGCATGAGTAGCTATCAGCCCCAGCATTTT. The V gene is TRBV6-5, the J gene TRBJ1-5, with D hard to call. Germline-derived CDR1 and CDR2 are MNHEY and SVGAGI. The CDR3 length is 15 residues.

V usage is TRBV27 and J usage is TRBJ2-7; D might be TRBD1 (6 bases). There are 15 residues in the CDR3. Per the germline V gene, CDR1 is MNHEY and CDR2 is SMNVEV (reference sequence). V was clipped by 4 bases and J by 2 bases, with 15 bases between them. The DNA for the CDR3 is TGTGCCAGCAGTTCACTACAGGGAGAAGCCTACGAGCAGTACTTC. Protein: CASSSLQGEAYEQYF.

The chain recombines TRBV6-1 with TRBJ2-7, with TRBD1 matching 7 bases. The V gene end was trimmed by 9 bases and the J gene end by 3 bases; junction bases not matched to a gene: 5. Germline V gene lookup returns CDR1 MNHNS and CDR2 SASEGT. This CDR3 region has 12 residues. The CDR3 sequence is CASGQAVYEQYF. In DNA form, the CDR3 reads TGTGCCAGTGGACAGGCTGTCTACGAGCAGTACTTC.

This chain connects TRBV11-2 to TRBJ2-7, with unresolved D. This CDR3 region has 14 residues. Germline V gives CDR1 SGHAT, CDR2 FQNNGV. The V end was cut by 5 bases, the J end by 4 bases, with 15 bases between. The CDR3 is CASSPQRAGYEQYF. The CDR3 DNA is TGTGCCAGCAGCCCACAAAGGGCTGGATACGAGCAGTACTTC.

By its share, this clone is medium-sized. This sequence joins TRBV11-1 and TRBJ1-1; possible D gene TRBD1, 5 bases. The germline V and J ends were trimmed by 5 bases and 1 base, with 11 bases remaining between them. Germline V gives CDR1 SGHAT, CDR2 FQDESV (reference sequence). The CDR3 is 14 amino acids. CDR3 sequence reads: CASSTRTPNTEAFF. DNA for the CDR3: TGTGCCAGCAGCACAAGGACACCGAACACTGAAGCTTTCTTT.

The J gene is TRBJ1-1, the V gene TRBV5-1; 7 bases are shared with TRBD1. The CDR3 is made up of 15 amino acids. With V trimmed by 6 bases and J by 1 base, 9 bases remained unmatched. Germline CDR1 is SGHRS and CDR2 is YFSETQ. CDR3 DNA: TGCGCCAGCACCCCGGACAGGTGGGAGAACACTGAAGCTTTCTTT. It yields the protein CASTPDRWENTEAFF.